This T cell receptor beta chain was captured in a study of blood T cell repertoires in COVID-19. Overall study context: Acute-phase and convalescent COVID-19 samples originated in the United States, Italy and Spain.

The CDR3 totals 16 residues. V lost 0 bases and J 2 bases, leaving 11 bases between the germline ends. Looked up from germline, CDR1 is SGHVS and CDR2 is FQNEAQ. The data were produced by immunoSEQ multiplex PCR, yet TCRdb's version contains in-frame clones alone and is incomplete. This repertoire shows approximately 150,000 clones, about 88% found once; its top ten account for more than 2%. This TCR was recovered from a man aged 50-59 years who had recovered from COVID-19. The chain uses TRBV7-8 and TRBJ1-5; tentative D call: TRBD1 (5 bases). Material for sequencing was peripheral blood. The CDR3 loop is CASSLAMGEGNQPQHF. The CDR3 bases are TGTGCCAGCAGCTTAGCGATGGGGGAGGGCAATCAGCCCCAGCATTTT.